The rows below give T cell receptor beta chains drawn from one sample of a study of OX40 agonist ivuxolimab in advanced cancers. Clones were read by immunoSEQ multiplex PCR, and TCRdb kept only the in-frame ones, dropping some. Here the sample spans some 45,000 clones, roughly 90% being singletons. The sequenced sample was CD4+ or CD8+ T cells sorted from blood, obtained in a trial of the OX40 agonist ivuxolimab. The receptor set was obtained from an adult with an advanced solid tumor such as melanoma, head and neck, liver or kidney cancer. The CDR3 runs from the conserved cysteine through the conserved F or W. The order of the fields is J gene, D gene, clone size, V gene, CDR3 protein, CDR3 DNA. D genes are given only for firm matches. Size is omitted from some rows. Given values are once, few, many or a class for expanded clones.

>TRBJ2-5|.|.|TRBV7-9
CASTPLWGPQGETQYF
TGTGCCAGCACCCCCCTTTGGGGCCCTCAGGGGGAGACCCAGTACTTC
>TRBJ1-1|.|.|TRBV21-1
CASSKNRGKVNTEAFF
TGTGCCAGCAGCAAAAACAGGGGAAAGGTTAACACTGAAGCTTTCTTT
>TRBJ2-2|.|.|TRBV5-6
CASSLEVTRDTGELFF
TGTGCCAGCAGCTTGGAGGTGACTAGAGACACCGGGGAGCTGTTTTTT
>TRBJ2-7|TRBD2|once|TRBV5-1
CASSLSGVSYEQYF
TGCGCCAGCAGCTTAAGCGGGGTTTCCTACGAGCAGTACTTC
>TRBJ1-2|.|.|TRBV7-9
CASSLLSYGYTF
TGTGCCAGCAGCTTACTTAGTTATGGCTACACCTTC
>TRBJ2-7|.|.|TRBV5-1
CASSLRYAYEQYF
TGCGCCAGCAGCTTGCGTTACGCCTACGAGCAGTACTTC
>TRBJ1-1|.|.|TRBV10-1
CASSEAVNTEAFF
TGCGCCAGCAGTGAAGCGGTGAACACTGAAGCTTTCTTT
>TRBJ2-1|.|.|TRBV5-4
CASSLGGAHYNEQFF
TGTGCCAGCAGCTTGGGAGGGGCCCACTACAATGAGCAGTTCTTC
>TRBJ2-2|.|.|TRBV9
CASSIPSGAEGVNTGELFF
TGTGCCAGCAGCATCCCCTCGGGGGCGGAAGGGGTGAACACCGGGGAGCTGTTTTTT
>TRBJ2-7|.|.|TRBV4-1
CASSQAHEQYF
TGCGCCAGCAGCCAAGCTCACGAGCAGTACTTC
>TRBJ2-7|.|.|TRBV9
CASSVGNTRSEQYF
TGTGCCAGCAGCGTAGGGAACACCAGGTCAGAGCAGTACTTC
>TRBJ1-2|.|.|TRBV9
CASSVRMANYGYTF
TGTGCCAGCAGCGTTCGGATGGCTAACTATGGCTACACCTTC